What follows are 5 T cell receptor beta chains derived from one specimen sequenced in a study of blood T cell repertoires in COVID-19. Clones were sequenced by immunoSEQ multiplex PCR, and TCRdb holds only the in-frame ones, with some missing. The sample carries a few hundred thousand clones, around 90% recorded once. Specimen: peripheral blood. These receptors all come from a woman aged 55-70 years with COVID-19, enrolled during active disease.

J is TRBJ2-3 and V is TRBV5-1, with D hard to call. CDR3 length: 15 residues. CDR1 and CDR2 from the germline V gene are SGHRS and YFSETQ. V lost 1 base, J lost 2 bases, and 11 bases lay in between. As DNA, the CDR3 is TGCGCCAGCAGCTTGAGCGTGATACCCACAGATACGCAGTATTTT. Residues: CASSLSVIPTDTQYF. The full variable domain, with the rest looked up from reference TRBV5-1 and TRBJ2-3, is KAGVTQTPRYLIKTRGQQVTLSCSPISGHRSVSWYQQTPGQGLQFLFEYFSETQRNKGNFPGRFSGRQFSNSRSEMNVSTLELGDSALYLCASSLSVIPTDTQYFGPGTRLTVL.

CDR3 protein: CASSSSGGTVPNYGYTF. In DNA form, the CDR3 reads TGTGCCAGCAGTTCGTCGGGGGGGACAGTCCCTAACTATGGCTACACCTTC. This chain links TRBV27 with TRBJ1-2, with 7 nucleotides matching TRBD1. This CDR3 has 17 residues. Germline CDR1 reads MNHEY; CDR2 reads SMNVEV (reference sequence). V trimming: 4 bases; J trimming: 0 bases; junction bases outside the gene matches: 11.

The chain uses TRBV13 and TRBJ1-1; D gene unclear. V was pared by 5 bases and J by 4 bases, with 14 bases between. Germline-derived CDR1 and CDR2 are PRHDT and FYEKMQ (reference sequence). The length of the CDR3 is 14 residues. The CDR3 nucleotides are TGTGCCAGCAGCCCCCCCGCGGGGAGCACTGAAGCTTTCTTT. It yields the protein CASSPPAGSTEAFF.

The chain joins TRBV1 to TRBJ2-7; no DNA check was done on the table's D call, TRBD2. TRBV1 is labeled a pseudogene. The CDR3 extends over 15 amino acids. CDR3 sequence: CTSSQDYGEALEQYF. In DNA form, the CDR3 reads TGCACCAGCAGCCAAGATTATGGGGAGGCCCTCGAGCAGTACTTC.

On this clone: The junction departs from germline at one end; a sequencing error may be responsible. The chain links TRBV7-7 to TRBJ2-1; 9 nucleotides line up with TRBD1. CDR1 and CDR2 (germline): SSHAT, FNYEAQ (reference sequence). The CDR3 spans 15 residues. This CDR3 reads CASSPGQGNYNEQFF. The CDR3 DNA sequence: TGTGCTAGCAGCCCAGGACAGGGGAACTACAATGAGCAGTTCTTC.